This entry describes one T cell receptor (beta chain). This record comes from a study of shared clonotypes between healthy human individuals. V dropped 5 bases and J dropped 7; count of bases not matched to a gene: 11. The length of the CDR3 is 15 residues. Germline V gene data show CDR1 as SGHTA and CDR2 as FQGNSA. Assay used: immunoSEQ multiplex PCR; TCRdb lists only in-frame clones, some missing. The sample comprises about 800,000 clones, just over 95% of which are singletons, and less than 0.25% rests with the top ten. CD45RO negativity and positive selection for CCR7 defined naive CD8 cells, a population that excluded terminally differentiated effector memory CD45RA+ cells.

Sample: naive CD8+ T cells sorted from blood. This clonotype was sampled from a man aged 25 to 40 in good health. This chain joins TRBV7-2 and TRBJ2-3; 8 bases agree with TRBD1. CDR3: CASSPRTGTGHTQYF. DNA of the CDR3: TGTGCCAGCAGCCCGAGGACCGGGACAGGCCATACGCAGTATTTT.